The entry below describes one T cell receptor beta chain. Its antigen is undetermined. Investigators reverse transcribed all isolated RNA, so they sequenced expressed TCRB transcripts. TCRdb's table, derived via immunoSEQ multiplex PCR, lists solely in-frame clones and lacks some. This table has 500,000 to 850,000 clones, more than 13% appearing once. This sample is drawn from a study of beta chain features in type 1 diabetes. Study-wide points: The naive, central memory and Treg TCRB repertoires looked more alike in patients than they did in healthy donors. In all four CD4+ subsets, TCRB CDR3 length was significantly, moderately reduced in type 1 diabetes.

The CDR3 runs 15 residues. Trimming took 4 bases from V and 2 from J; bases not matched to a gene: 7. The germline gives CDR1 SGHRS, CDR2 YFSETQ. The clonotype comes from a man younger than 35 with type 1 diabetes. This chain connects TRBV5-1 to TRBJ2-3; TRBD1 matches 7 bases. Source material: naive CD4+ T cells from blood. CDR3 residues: CASSLGQPDTDTQYF. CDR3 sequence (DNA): TGCGCCAGCAGCCTGGGACAGCCCGACACAGATACGCAGTATTTT.